The clone carrying this T cell receptor beta chain was counted a single time. Antigen unknown. The sample belongs to a study of siplizumab effects on memory and regulatory T cells. General study points: Treatment with siplizumab left mappable alloreactive CD4+ clones averaging about 63% Treg-derived, compared with 25% to 30% in controls.

Method: immunoSEQ multiplex PCR; TCRdb's copy keeps in-frame clones and lacks some. The table has tens of thousands of clones, approximately 95% seen once; the top ten hold about a fifth. The CDR3 contains 15 residues. V shed 1 base and J shed 0 bases, with 8 bases lying between them. Germline loops: CDR1 MNHEY, CDR2 SMNVEV (reference sequence). This chain joins TRBV27 and TRBJ2-3; D call uncertain. Source material: CD8+ T cells sorted from blood. The receptor comes from a human donor in good health. For the CDR3, the DNA is TGTGCCAGCAGTTTATTGACTGGCAGCACAGATACGCAGTATTTT. It translates to CASSLLTGSTDTQYF.